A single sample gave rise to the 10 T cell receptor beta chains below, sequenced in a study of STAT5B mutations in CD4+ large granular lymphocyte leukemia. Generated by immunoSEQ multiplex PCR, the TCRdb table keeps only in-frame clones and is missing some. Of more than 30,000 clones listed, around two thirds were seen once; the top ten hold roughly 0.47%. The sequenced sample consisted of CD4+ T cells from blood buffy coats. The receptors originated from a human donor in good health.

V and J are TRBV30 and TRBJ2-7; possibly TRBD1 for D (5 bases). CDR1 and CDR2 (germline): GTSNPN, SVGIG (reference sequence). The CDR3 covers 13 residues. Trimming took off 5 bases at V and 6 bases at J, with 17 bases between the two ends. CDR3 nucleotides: TGTGCCTGGGGGGCTGCAGGGATTTCCGAGCAGTACTTC. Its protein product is CAWGAAGISEQYF.

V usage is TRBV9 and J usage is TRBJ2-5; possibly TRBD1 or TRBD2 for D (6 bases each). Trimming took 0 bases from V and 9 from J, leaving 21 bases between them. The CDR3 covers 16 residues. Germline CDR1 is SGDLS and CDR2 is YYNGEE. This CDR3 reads CASSVGPPGALAAQYF. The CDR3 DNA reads TGTGCCAGCAGCGTAGGGCCGCCGGGGGCCCTCGCGGCCCAGTACTTC.

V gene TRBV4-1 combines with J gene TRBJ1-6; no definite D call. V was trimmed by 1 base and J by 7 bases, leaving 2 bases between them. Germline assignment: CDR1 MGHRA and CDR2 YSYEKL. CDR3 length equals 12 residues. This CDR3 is CASSQGNSPLHF. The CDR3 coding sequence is TGCGCCAGCAGCCAAGGAAATTCACCCCTCCACTTT.

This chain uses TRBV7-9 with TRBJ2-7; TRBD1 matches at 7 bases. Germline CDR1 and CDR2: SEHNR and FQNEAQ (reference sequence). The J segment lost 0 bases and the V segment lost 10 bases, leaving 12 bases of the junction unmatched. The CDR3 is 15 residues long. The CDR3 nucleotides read TGTGCCATCAGAATACAGGGGACAAACTCCTACGAGCAGTACTTC. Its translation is CAIRIQGTNSYEQYF.

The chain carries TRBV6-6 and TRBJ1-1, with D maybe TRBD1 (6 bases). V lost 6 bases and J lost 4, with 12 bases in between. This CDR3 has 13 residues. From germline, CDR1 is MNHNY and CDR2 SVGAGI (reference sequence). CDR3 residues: CASRREGGTEAFF. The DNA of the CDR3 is TGTGCCAGCAGGCGAGAGGGGGGCACTGAAGCTTTCTTT.

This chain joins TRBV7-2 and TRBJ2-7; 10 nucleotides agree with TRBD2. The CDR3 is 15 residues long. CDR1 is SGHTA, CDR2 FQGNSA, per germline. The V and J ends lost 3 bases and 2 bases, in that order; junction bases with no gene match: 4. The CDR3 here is CASSFGAGGPYEQYF. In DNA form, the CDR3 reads TGTGCCAGCAGCTTCGGAGCGGGGGGGCCCTACGAGCAGTACTTC.

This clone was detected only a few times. The CDR3 DNA reads TGTGCCAGCAGCTTCACAGCCATGAACACTGAAGCTTTCTTT. This encodes CASSFTAMNTEAFF. The chain uses TRBV9 and TRBJ1-1; D not resolved. Germline CDR1 and CDR2: SGDLS and YYNGEE. The CDR3 spans 14 residues. V was trimmed by 4 bases and J by 0 bases, leaving 10 bases between them.

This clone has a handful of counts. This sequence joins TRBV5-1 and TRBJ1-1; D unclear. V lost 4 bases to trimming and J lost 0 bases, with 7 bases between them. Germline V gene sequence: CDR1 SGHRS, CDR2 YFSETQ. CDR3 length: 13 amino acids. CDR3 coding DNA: TGCGCCAGCAGCCCTGATCTGAACACTGAAGCTTTCTTT. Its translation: CASSPDLNTEAFF.

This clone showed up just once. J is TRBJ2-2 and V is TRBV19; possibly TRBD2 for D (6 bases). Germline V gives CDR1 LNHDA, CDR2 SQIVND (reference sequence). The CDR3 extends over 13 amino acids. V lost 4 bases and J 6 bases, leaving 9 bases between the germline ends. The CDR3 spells CASSSGVPGELFF. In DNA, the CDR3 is TGTGCCAGTAGTAGCGGGGTTCCCGGGGAGCTGTTTTTT. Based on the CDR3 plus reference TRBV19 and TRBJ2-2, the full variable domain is DGGITQSPKYLFRKEGQNVTLSCEQNLNHDAMYWYRQDPGQGLRLIYYSQIVNDFQKGDIAEGYSVSREKKESFPLTVTSAQKNPTAFYLCASSSGVPGELFFGEGSRLTVL.

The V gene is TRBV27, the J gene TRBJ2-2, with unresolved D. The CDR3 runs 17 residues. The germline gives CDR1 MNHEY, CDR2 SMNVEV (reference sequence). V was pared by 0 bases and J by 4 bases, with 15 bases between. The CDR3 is CASSLSVVTLATGELFF. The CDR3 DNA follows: TGTGCCAGCAGTTTATCTGTTGTGACCCTGGCCACCGGGGAGCTGTTTTTT.